This T cell receptor beta chain was sequenced for a study of blood T cell repertoires in COVID-19. Overall study: Acute and convalescent COVID-19 samples came from the United States, Italy and Spain. The cDNA or gDNA used as material had been derived from T cells, B-cell-depleted T cells, or PBMCs.

V dropped 1 base and J dropped 0; count of bases not matched to a gene: 8. Germline V CDR1 and CDR2: GTSNPN, SVGIG (reference sequence). CDR3 size: 16 residues. Authors' data handling: Amplification of reference gene primers was used by the study to estimate nucleated cell counts. The table came from immunoSEQ multiplex PCR; TCRdb's copy has only in-frame clones and leaves some out. The V and J calls and clone size are taken from that table; D and trimming were inferred from the DNA. The sample contains under 150,000 clones, about 85% of which appear only once. The specimen sequenced was peripheral blood. This sequence joins TRBV30 and TRBJ1-2, with TRBD1 matching 7 bases. The receptor was isolated from a middle-aged man with acute or convalescent COVID-19. For the CDR3, the DNA is TGTGCCTGGAGTGGAGGCAGGGGGAAGGCTAACTATGGCTACACCTTC. Residues: CAWSGGRGKANYGYTF.